The 29 T cell receptor beta chains given below trace back to one sample, sequenced in a study of T cells in Graves' hyperthyroidism and ophthalmopathy. The investigators amplified TCR beta CDR3 regions from RNA transcripts. With the HTBI primer set, the TCR CDR3 went through a first round of RT-PCR. In TCRdb, the multiplex PCR reads were re-called with MiXCR into one record per CDR3 protein. The data hold hundreds of thousands of distinct CDR3 sequences, with approximately 15% observed a single time. The sample was blood. The receptors were gathered from a woman in her 30s with Graves' hyperthyroidism.

This clonotype occurred many times. This chain uses TRBV28 with TRBJ1-3, with D possibly TRBD1 on 6 matching bases. The CDR3 has 14 amino acids. The V gene's germline CDR1 is MDHEN and CDR2 SYDVKM. V was pared by 6 bases and J by 3 bases, with 12 bases between. The CDR3 here is CASSRTAHGNTIYF. The CDR3 DNA reads TGTGCCAGCAGCCGGACAGCCCATGGAAACACCATATATTTT.

This clonotype was seen more than once but under ten times. V and J are TRBV5-6 and TRBJ2-7; the match to TRBD2 covers 7 bases. Trimming took 0 bases from V and 0 from J; bases not matched to a gene: 9. This CDR3 has 17 residues. Germline V CDR1 and CDR2: SGHDT, YYEEEE. The CDR3 DNA follows: TGTGCCAGCAGCTTGGATAGTCCTAGCGGATTCTCCTACGAGCAGTACTTC. Encoded protein: CASSLDSPSGFSYEQYF.

The chain is built from TRBV6-1 and TRBJ2-6; a weak D match, TRBD2 (5 bases). Between the trimmed V and J ends, which lost 6 bases and 1 base, there was a span of 7 bases. Germline V CDR1 and CDR2: MNHNS, SASEGT. The CDR3 totals 14 residues. Here the CDR3 DNA reads TGTGCCAGCAGGGAGGAGTCTGGGGCCAACGTCCTGACTTTC. As protein: CASREESGANVLTF.

The chain joins TRBV7-2 to TRBJ2-3; 8 bases are shared with TRBD2. V trimming: 3 bases; J trimming: 3 bases; junction bases outside the gene matches: 8. This CDR3 has 16 residues. Germline V gene lookup returns CDR1 SGHTA and CDR2 FQGNSA. The chain's CDR3 is CASSFKSGRDTDTQYF. The CDR3 bases are TGTGCCAGCAGCTTTAAAAGCGGGAGAGATACAGATACGCAGTATTTT.

This clonotype appeared many times. The rearrangement joins TRBV27 to TRBJ2-7; D is perhaps TRBD2 (6 bases). Germline assignment: CDR1 MNHEY and CDR2 SMNVEV (reference sequence). The CDR3 has 14 residues. Trimming cost V 6 bases and J 3 bases, with 15 bases left between them. This CDR3 reads CASRLLTGVYEQYF. The CDR3 nucleotides are TGTGCCAGCAGACTATTAACGGGGGTCTACGAGCAGTACTTC.

The J gene is TRBJ2-7, the V gene TRBV7-9; the match to TRBD2 covers 7 bases. Losses at the gene ends were 1 base for V and 5 bases for J; bases not matched to a gene: 5. Per germline, CDR1 SEHNR and CDR2 FQNEAQ (reference sequence). The CDR3 is 14 amino acids. The CDR3 nucleotides are TGTGCCAGCAGCTTAGGGTCGACTAGCCACGAGCAGTACTTC. Translated, it gives CASSLGSTSHEQYF.

The rearrangement uses TRBV6-9 and TRBJ1-5, with 8 nucleotides matching TRBD1. Losses at the gene ends were 0 bases for V and 1 base for J; bases not matched to a gene: 5. Germline CDR1 reads MNHGY; CDR2 reads SVAAGI. The CDR3 is made up of 17 amino acids. The CDR3 spells CASSYSTGAVSNQPQHF. CDR3 in DNA: TGTGCCAGCAGTTATTCGACAGGGGCCGTAAGCAATCAGCCCCAGCATTTT.

J is TRBJ2-5 and V is TRBV12-3 or TRBV12-4; D gene uncertain. There are 13 residues in the CDR3. Trimming pared 6 bases from V and 4 bases from J, leaving 12 bases between. CDR3 DNA: TGTGCCAGCAGCCCCCGAGCATCAGAGACCCAGTACTTC. Its protein is CASSPRASETQYF.

Many counts were recorded for this clonotype. This chain's CDR3 is CASSWGTRDEQFF. The CDR3 nucleotides read TGTGCCAGCAGCTGGGGGACTAGAGATGAGCAGTTCTTC. The chain uses TRBV11-1 and TRBJ2-1; 8 nucleotides agree with TRBD2. After removal of 4 bases from V and 8 bases from J, the junction contained 4 bases not matched to a gene. Per germline, CDR1 SGHAT and CDR2 FQDESV (reference sequence). This CDR3 is built from 13 residues.

This clonotype was picked up a small number of times. J is TRBJ1-2 and V is TRBV15, with TRBD1 matching 11 bases. Germline trimming cut 0 bases from V and 3 bases from J; bases unmatched to any gene: 3. CDR1 LNHNV and CDR2 YYDKDF come from the germline V gene (reference sequence). CDR3 length: 16 amino acids. CDR3 DNA: TGTGCCACCAGCAGAGATTGGACAGGGGGCGACTATGGCTACACCTTC. Protein: CATSRDWTGGDYGYTF.

This clonotype appeared many times. The CDR3 nucleotides are TGTGCCAGCATCATTAGCGGGAGGGGGAATGAGCAGTTCTTC. Its protein product is CASIISGRGNEQFF. The rearrangement joins TRBV11-2 to TRBJ2-1; TRBD2 matches 11 bases. The CDR3 runs 14 residues. Germline assignment: CDR1 SGHAT and CDR2 FQNNGV. V dropped 7 bases and J dropped 7; count of bases not matched to a gene: 6.

The chain uses TRBV6-1 and TRBJ1-5, with 10 bases identical to TRBD1. Germline values: CDR1 MNHNS, CDR2 SASEGT. J lost 2 bases, V lost 6 bases, and 10 bases had no gene match. The CDR3 has 17 amino acids. The CDR3, as DNA: TGTGCCAGCAGCAGATCCGGGACAGGGGAGGGCAATCAGCCCCAGCATTTT. It is translated as CASSRSGTGEGNQPQHF.

In this sample, this clonotype turned up many times. V gene TRBV10-1 combines with J gene TRBJ2-7; TRBD2 matches 7 bases. Per germline, CDR1 WNHNN and CDR2 SYGVQD (reference sequence). The CDR3 is 14 amino acids. Trimming at V came to 3 bases and at J to 3 bases, leaving 5 bases not matched to a gene. The CDR3 coding sequence is TGCGCCAGCAGTGATTCGGGGGGTAACTACGAGCAGTACTTC. This translates into CASSDSGGNYEQYF.

The chain has TRBV20-1 and TRBJ1-2, with D possibly TRBD1 on 6 matching bases. The CDR3 has 12 residues. V shed 6 bases and J shed 8 bases, with 16 bases lying between them. The germline V gene encodes CDR1 DFQATT and CDR2 SNEGSKA (reference sequence). CDR3 residues: CSANRGGEGYTF. The DNA of the CDR3 is TGCAGTGCCAATCGAGGGGGGGAGGGCTACACCTTC.

This clonotype was seen many times. The V call is TRBV19, the J call TRBJ2-2; D is possibly TRBD1 (6 bases). The V gene lost 10 bases and the J gene lost 5 bases, with 14 bases spanning the gap. Germline loops: CDR1 LNHDA, CDR2 SQIVND (reference sequence). The CDR3 runs 13 residues. The CDR3 protein is CATHKGETGELFF. The CDR3 nucleotides read TGTGCCACTCACAAGGGGGAAACCGGGGAGCTGTTTTTT.

This clonotype was seen at least ten times. This chain connects TRBV12-3 or TRBV12-4 to TRBJ1-1, with 10 bases identical to TRBD1. This CDR3 region has 15 residues. The V gene end was trimmed by 6 bases and the J gene end by 3 bases; junction bases not matched to a gene: 7. The CDR3 is CASSRQGASDTEAFF. For the CDR3, the DNA is TGTGCCAGCAGCAGACAGGGGGCGTCGGACACTGAAGCTTTCTTT.

This clonotype was observed a few times. The V gene is TRBV9, the J gene TRBJ2-1, with unresolved D. Germline-derived CDR1 and CDR2 are SGDLS and YYNGEE. The CDR3 sequence is 13 residues long. Trimming left V 2 bases short and J 2 bases short, with 5 bases between. In nucleotides, the CDR3 is TGTGCCAGCAGCGTGCGTGCCTACAATGAGCAGTTCTTC. It translates to CASSVRAYNEQFF.

This clonotype showed up many times. V gene TRBV12-3 or TRBV12-4 combines with J gene TRBJ1-5; 8 bases agree with TRBD1. The CDR3 length is 14 residues. Trimming took 6 bases from V and 5 from J; bases not matched to a gene: 6. This CDR3 reads CASSAGGEDQPQHF. CDR3 nucleotide sequence: TGTGCCAGCAGCGCAGGGGGCGAGGATCAGCCCCAGCATTTT.

This clonotype was observed at least ten times. This chain uses TRBV24-1 with TRBJ2-7; 8 nucleotides match TRBD2. Looked up from germline, CDR1 is KGHDR and CDR2 is SFDVKD. After removal of 9 bases from V and 3 bases from J, the junction contained 9 bases not matched to a gene. The CDR3 spans 14 residues. CDR3 residues: CATVLKREYYEQYF. The CDR3 DNA follows: TGTGCCACCGTTCTTAAGCGGGAGTACTACGAGCAGTACTTC.

This clonotype was seen a few times. V gene TRBV7-9 combines with J gene TRBJ1-1; D not resolved. This CDR3 comprises 11 residues. Deletions cut 5 bases from V and 6 bases from J, with 7 bases between. In germline, CDR1 is SEHNR, CDR2 FQNEAQ (reference sequence). The CDR3 bases are TGTGCCAGCAGCCCCGGGCCTGAAGCTTTCTTT. Amino acids: CASSPGPEAFF.

Concerning this clonotype: At one end, the junction sequence differs from germline, possibly due to a read error. The chain joins TRBV19 to TRBJ1-5, with unresolved D. This CDR3 has 15 amino acids. In germline, CDR1 is LNHDA, CDR2 SQIVND (reference sequence). The CDR3 sequence is CASGIALNSNQPQHF. In nucleotides, the CDR3 is TGTGCCAGTGGTATAGCGTTAAATAGCAATCAGCCCCAGCATTTT.

The CDR3 DNA reads as TGTGCCAGTAGTTCCCCCTCCCGGGGTCAGCCCCAGCATTTT. Its translation is CASSSPSRGQPQHF. The V gene is TRBV19, the J gene TRBJ1-5, with D uncertain. Trimming took 5 bases from V and 6 from J, leaving 14 bases between them. The CDR3 is 14 residues long. Germline V gene lookup returns CDR1 LNHDA and CDR2 SQIVND (reference sequence). Using reference TRBV19 and TRBJ1-5 for the parts outside the CDR3, the full variable domain is DGGITQSPKYLFRKEGQNVTLSCEQNLNHDAMYWYRQDPGQGLRLIYYSQIVNDFQKGDIAEGYSVSREKKESFPLTVTSAQKNPTAFYLCASSSPSRGQPQHFGDGTRLSIL.

The table lists this clonotype with many counts. The chain is built from TRBV29-1 and TRBJ1-5; the D gene is possibly TRBD1 (5 bases). From germline, CDR1 is SQVTM and CDR2 ANQGSEA. The germline V and J ends were trimmed by 4 bases and 2 bases, with 9 bases remaining between them. The length of the CDR3 is 13 residues. CDR3 amino acids: CSVGRDGNQPQHF. CDR3 coding DNA: TGCAGCGTTGGAAGGGACGGCAATCAGCCCCAGCATTTT.

The rearrangement links TRBV6-2 or TRBV6-3 to TRBJ2-1; 9 bases map to TRBD1. V lost 7 bases to trimming and J lost 9 bases; unmatched junction nucleotides: 7. In germline, CDR1 is MNHEY, CDR2 SVGEGT. The CDR3 is 13 amino acids. In DNA form, the CDR3 reads TGTGCCAGCAAGGGGACAGGGAGTATTGAGCAGTTCTTC. Translation gives CASKGTGSIEQFF.

This clonotype was observed at least ten times. The chain uses TRBV28 and TRBJ1-1; D gene unclear. Germline loops: CDR1 MDHEN, CDR2 SYDVKM. Between the trimmed V and J ends, which lost 7 bases and 0 bases, there was a span of 9 bases. CDR3 length: 13 amino acids. The CDR3 is CASISGLNTEAFF. The CDR3 region has the DNA TGTGCCAGCATATCGGGGTTGAACACTGAAGCTTTCTTT.

This clonotype appeared many times. This sequence joins TRBV3-1 and TRBJ1-2; D is unresolved. The CDR3 sequence is 13 residues long. V lost 3 bases and J 6 bases, leaving 11 bases between the germline ends. CDR1 LGHDT and CDR2 YNNKEL come from the germline V gene (reference sequence). CDR3 protein: CASSQGSQNGYTF. The CDR3 DNA is TGTGCCAGCAGCCAGGGTTCTCAGAATGGCTACACCTTC.

This clonotype turned up a few times. V is TRBV5-6 and J is TRBJ2-7, with D possibly matching TRBD1 (6 bases). This CDR3 has 12 residues. Trimming shortened V by 4 bases and J by 3 bases, and 8 bases separated the two germline ends. Germline CDR1 reads SGHDT; CDR2 reads YYEEEE. The CDR3 DNA is TGTGCCAGCAGCCGACAGGACTACGAGCAGTACTTC. Amino acids: CASSRQDYEQYF.

There are many counts of this clonotype. The J gene is TRBJ2-1, the V gene TRBV7-9, with 10 bases identical to TRBD2. V lost 5 bases, J lost 8 bases, and 15 bases stayed unmatched. The CDR3 contains 17 residues. Germline CDR1 reads SEHNR; CDR2 reads FQNEAQ (reference sequence). CDR3 bases: TGTGCCAGCAGCCCCCCCCAGCGGGAGGGCCTCTGGCATGAGCAGTTCTTC. Its protein is CASSPPQREGLWHEQFF. The full variable domain, with the rest looked up from reference TRBV7-9 and TRBJ2-1, is DTGVSQNPRHKITKRGQNVTFRCDPISEHNRLYWYRQTLGQGPEFLTYFQNEAQLEKSRLLSDRFSAERPKGSFSTLEIQRTEQGDSAMYLCASSPPQREGLWHEQFFGPGTRLTVL.

This clonotype was counted between two and nine times. The chain couples TRBV2 to TRBJ2-7; 9 positions match TRBD2. CDR1 and CDR2 (germline): SNHLY, FYNNEI. J was trimmed by 4 bases and V by 6 bases; bases with no gene match: 7. This CDR3 is 14 amino acids long. CDR3 DNA sequence: TGTGCCAGCAGGCCGCGGGAGGGGGAGTACGAGCAGTACTTC. This gives the protein CASRPREGEYEQYF.